This T cell receptor (beta chain) was captured by sequencing in a study of regulatory T cells in long-lasting Graves disease. Arm-PCR of CDR3 regions and iRepertoire HTBI primers were used to build TCR beta libraries. Using its own MiXCR run on the multiplex PCR reads, TCRdb lists one record per CDR3 protein. The table records hundreds of thousands of distinct CDR3 sequences, over 15% of them present only once. Germline CDR1 is KGHDR and CDR2 is SFDVKD. V lost 2 bases and J lost 2; bases outside the gene matches: 2. This CDR3 spans 14 amino acids. Sample time point: newly diagnosed GD, antithyroid drugs for less than 3 months. RNA extracted from PBMCs served as the sequencing template. The sample also formed part of further work on T cells in Graves' hyperthyroidism and ophthalmopathy.

The sample here was peripheral blood mononuclear cells (PBMCs), taken at new diagnosis, from a patient treated with antithyroid drugs. V is TRBV24-1 and J is TRBJ2-7; 7 bases fit TRBD1. This TCR was recovered from a middle-aged man with Graves disease. The CDR3 sequence: CATSDSDRPYEQYF. In nucleotides, the CDR3 is TGTGCCACCAGTGATTCGGACAGGCCCTACGAGCAGTACTTC.